The clone carrying this T cell receptor beta chain was seen only a few times. Its antigen is currently unknown. Data came from immunoSEQ multiplex PCR; TCRdb stores just in-frame clones and leaves some out. Among around 3,100 clones listed, 80% to 90% were seen once. This entry comes from a study of follicular helper T cells after annual influenza vaccination. Study results and caveats: Most later recoveries of Day 7 ICOS+CD38+ clones were ICOS-CD38- cTfh.

Time point meaning: 2014-2015 season, 7 days after vaccination. The material sequenced was CXCR5+ CD38- circulating T follicular helper cells from blood, taken 7 days after influenza vaccination. This sample's subset: circulating Tfh, non-naive CD4+CXCR5+PD-1+ (ICOS+CD38+ or ICOS-CD38-). This TCR was sampled from an adult who received the influenza vaccine.

Written as DNA, the CDR3 is TGTGCCAGCAGCCCAAGGGGGTTGGGTCATCAGCCCCAGCATTTT. The encoded protein is CASSPRGLGHQPQHF. This chain uses TRBV6-5 with TRBJ1-5, with a weak D call TRBD1 (6 bases). The CDR3 runs 15 residues. The ends were cut back, 6 bases at V and 5 bases at J, with 17 bases in the middle. Germline values: CDR1 MNHEY, CDR2 SVGAGI.